The rows below give T cell receptor beta chains drawn from one sample of a study of shared T cell receptors in the human thymus. Assay: immunoSEQ multiplex PCR; the TCRdb copy retains only in-frame clones and omits some. Of roughly 500,000 clones listed, 70% to 80% are singletons. The same specimen was also included in a second study, on human thymus T cells.

Sequenced input: thymocytes. The receptor source for this set is a boy under two years old with a congenital heart defect. Each CDR3 is given with its conserved first and last residue. Fields, in order: J gene, V gene, D gene, clone size, CDR3 protein, CDR3 DNA. The D gene is left open where the match is weak. For some rows the clone size is stated as once, few or many, or as a class when expanded; others skip it.

j_call: TRBJ2-2; v_call: TRBV5-8; d_call: TRBD1; clone_size: once; cdr3_aa: CASSLVRQGDNGELFF; cdr3_nt: TGTGCCAGCAGCTTGGTCCGACAGGGTGACAACGGGGAGCTGTTTTTT
j_call: TRBJ1-4; v_call: TRBV6-6; d_call: -; clone_size: once; cdr3_aa: CASSAPGLREKLFF; cdr3_nt: TGTGCCAGCAGTGCCCCGGGACTTCGTGAAAAACTGTTTTTT
j_call: TRBJ1-4; v_call: TRBV30; d_call: -; clone_size: -; cdr3_aa: CAWSGGPEQGSVGPNEKLFF; cdr3_nt: TGTGCCTGGAGTGGGGGGCCGGAGCAGGGGTCGGTGGGGCCTAATGAAAAACTGTTTTTT
j_call: TRBJ2-7; v_call: TRBV30; d_call: -; clone_size: -; cdr3_aa: CAWSVRCEKENYEQYF; cdr3_nt: TGTGCCTGGAGTGTACGGTGCGAGAAGGAGAACTACGAGCAGTACTTC
j_call: TRBJ2-7; v_call: TRBV18; d_call: TRBD2; clone_size: few; cdr3_aa: CASSPPRLAGYEQYF; cdr3_nt: TGTGCCAGCTCACCACCGAGACTAGCGGGATACGAGCAGTACTTC
j_call: TRBJ1-4; v_call: TRBV27; d_call: TRBD1; clone_size: -; cdr3_aa: CASSTRPGQGTNEKLFF; cdr3_nt: TGTGCCAGCAGTACCCGCCCGGGACAGGGGACTAATGAAAAACTGTTTTTT
j_call: TRBJ1-5; v_call: TRBV28; d_call: -; clone_size: -; cdr3_aa: CASSSPSRGGFNQPQHF; cdr3_nt: TGTGCCAGCAGTTCGCCCTCGAGGGGGGGCTTCAATCAGCCCCAGCATTTT
j_call: TRBJ2-7; v_call: TRBV2; d_call: TRBD2; clone_size: few; cdr3_aa: CASRTTSGRTYEQYF; cdr3_nt: TGTGCCAGCAGAACGACTAGCGGGAGGACCTACGAGCAGTACTTC
j_call: TRBJ2-7; v_call: TRBV7-8; d_call: TRBD2; clone_size: -; cdr3_aa: CASSQRGLNLYEQYF; cdr3_nt: TGTGCCAGCAGCCAGCGGGGGCTAAACCTCTACGAGCAGTACTTC
j_call: TRBJ2-7; v_call: TRBV9; d_call: -; clone_size: -; cdr3_aa: CASSPSGPYEQYF; cdr3_nt: TGTGCCAGCAGCCCCAGCGGGCCCTACGAGCAGTACTTC
j_call: TRBJ2-3; v_call: TRBV5-6; d_call: -; clone_size: -; cdr3_aa: CASSLDLASYTDTQYF; cdr3_nt: TGTGCCAGCAGCTTGGATCTAGCGAGCTACACAGATACGCAGTATTTT
j_call: TRBJ2-7; v_call: TRBV27; d_call: TRBD2; clone_size: -; cdr3_aa: CASRLGLGAHHEQYF; cdr3_nt: TGTGCCAGCAGACTGGGACTAGGGGCCCACCACGAGCAGTACTTC
j_call: TRBJ2-1; v_call: TRBV4-2; d_call: TRBD2; clone_size: -; cdr3_aa: CASSQERNERDDNEQFF; cdr3_nt: TGTGCCAGCAGCCAAGAAAGGAACGAGCGGGATGACAATGAGCAGTTCTTC
j_call: TRBJ2-3; v_call: TRBV7-2; d_call: TRBD2; clone_size: -; cdr3_aa: CASTTGLADTQYF; cdr3_nt: TGTGCCAGCACCACCGGACTAGCAGATACGCAGTATTTT
j_call: TRBJ2-2; v_call: TRBV10-3; d_call: -; clone_size: -; cdr3_aa: CATIPGNTGELFF; cdr3_nt: TGTGCCACCATTCCGGGAAACACCGGGGAGCTGTTTTTT
j_call: TRBJ2-7; v_call: TRBV19; d_call: -; clone_size: -; cdr3_aa: CASRKQVEQYF; cdr3_nt: TGTGCCAGTAGAAAGCAAGTGGAGCAGTACTTC
j_call: TRBJ2-7; v_call: TRBV6-1; d_call: TRBD2; clone_size: few; cdr3_aa: CASTLAGTHEQYF; cdr3_nt: TGTGCCAGCACTCTAGCGGGAACCCACGAGCAGTACTTC
j_call: TRBJ2-1; v_call: TRBV5-5; d_call: TRBD2; clone_size: -; cdr3_aa: CASSGGRWTRSNEQFF; cdr3_nt: TGTGCCAGCAGCGGAGGGCGCTGGACTAGGTCCAATGAGCAGTTCTTC
j_call: TRBJ1-3; v_call: TRBV19; d_call: -; clone_size: -; cdr3_aa: CASSDNPQGSGNTIYF; cdr3_nt: TGTGCCAGTAGCGATAACCCTCAGGGCTCTGGAAACACCATATATTTT
j_call: TRBJ2-2; v_call: TRBV30; d_call: -; clone_size: -; cdr3_aa: CACVAGELFF; cdr3_nt: TGTGCCTGTGTAGCCGGGGAGCTGTTTTTT
j_call: TRBJ2-1; v_call: TRBV19; d_call: TRBD2; clone_size: once; cdr3_aa: CASSMGASGRERYNEQFF; cdr3_nt: TGTGCCAGTAGTATGGGGGCTAGCGGGAGGGAGAGATACAATGAGCAGTTCTTC
j_call: TRBJ1-5; v_call: TRBV11-2; d_call: -; clone_size: -; cdr3_aa: CASSLVPVGGGQPQHF; cdr3_nt: TGTGCCAGCAGCTTAGTCCCCGTAGGGGGTGGTCAGCCCCAGCATTTT
j_call: TRBJ2-7; v_call: TRBV27; d_call: TRBD2; clone_size: once; cdr3_aa: CATARTSGPRPTLSYEQYF; cdr3_nt: TGTGCCACCGCGCGGACTAGCGGGCCCCGACCGACCCTTTCCTACGAGCAGTACTTC
j_call: TRBJ2-2; v_call: TRBV7-6; d_call: -; clone_size: -; cdr3_aa: CASSFASTSPGELFF; cdr3_nt: TGTGCCAGCAGCTTCGCTTCTACTTCGCCCGGGGAGCTGTTTTTT
j_call: TRBJ2-1; v_call: TRBV4-3; d_call: TRBD2; clone_size: -; cdr3_aa: CASPGTRSRGFF; cdr3_nt: TGCGCCAGCCCCGGGACTAGGTCGAGGGGGTTCTTC
j_call: TRBJ2-1; v_call: TRBV9; d_call: TRBD1; clone_size: -; cdr3_aa: CASSPHGTGNSDEQFF; cdr3_nt: TGTGCCAGCAGCCCCCATGGGACAGGGAATAGCGATGAGCAGTTCTTC
j_call: TRBJ1-3; v_call: TRBV4-1; d_call: -; clone_size: few; cdr3_aa: CASSPGRVISGNTIYF; cdr3_nt: TGCGCCAGCAGCCCCGGGAGGGTGATCTCTGGAAACACCATATATTTT
j_call: TRBJ2-7; v_call: TRBV6-6; d_call: TRBD2; clone_size: few; cdr3_aa: CASSYLGGRSSYEQYF; cdr3_nt: TGTGCCAGCAGTTACTTGGGGGGGAGGAGCTCCTACGAGCAGTACTTC
j_call: TRBJ1-2; v_call: TRBV5-1; d_call: TRBD1; clone_size: -; cdr3_aa: CAVQTGPGYTF; cdr3_nt: TGCGCCGTCCAGACAGGGCCTGGCTACACCTTC